This T cell receptor (beta chain) was observed in a study of T cells in Graves' hyperthyroidism and ophthalmopathy. The ends were cut back, 5 bases at V and 6 bases at J, with 15 bases in the middle. This CDR3 is 14 amino acids long. In germline, CDR1 is SGHRS, CDR2 YFSETQ. This clonotype appeared a few times. Using RNA transcripts as the source, TCR beta CDR3 regions were amplified. In the first-round RT-PCR of the TCR CDR3, the HTBI primer set was used. TCRdb independently ran MiXCR on the multiplex PCR reads; one entry per CDR3 protein. This table has approximately 400,000 distinct CDR3 sequences, over 12% appearing once.

The V and J genes are TRBV5-1 and TRBJ1-5; D may be TRBD1 (5 bases). Sample: blood. This TCR came from a man between 50 and 59 years old with Graves' ophthalmopathy. CDR3 in DNA: TGCGCCAGCAGTCCCGGGGCCAGCGGTCAGCCCCAGCATTTT. This codes for CASSPGASGQPQHF.